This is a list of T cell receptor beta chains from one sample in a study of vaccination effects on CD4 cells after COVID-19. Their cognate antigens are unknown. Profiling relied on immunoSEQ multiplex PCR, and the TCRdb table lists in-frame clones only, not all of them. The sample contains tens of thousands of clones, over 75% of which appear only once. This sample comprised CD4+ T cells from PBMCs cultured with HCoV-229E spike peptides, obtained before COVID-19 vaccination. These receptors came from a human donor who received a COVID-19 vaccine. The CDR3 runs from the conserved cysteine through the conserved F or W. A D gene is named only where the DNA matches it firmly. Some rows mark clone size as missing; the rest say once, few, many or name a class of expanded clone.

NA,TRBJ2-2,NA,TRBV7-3,TGTGCCAGCAGCCCTGTGGGGCGGGGCACCGGGGAGCTGTTTTTT,CASSPVGRGTGELFF
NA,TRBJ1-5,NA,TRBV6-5,TGTGCCATCCACCCCCAGGGTATTAGCAATCAGCCCCAGCATTTT,CAIHPQGISNQPQHF
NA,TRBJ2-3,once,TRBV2,TGTGCCAGCAGTGGCTCTCTCTCAGATACGCAGTATTTT,CASSGSLSDTQYF
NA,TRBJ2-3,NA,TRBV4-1,TGCGCCAGCAGCCAAGATCTATTCTGGGGCTTGCGACGCACAGATACGCAGTATTTT,CASSQDLFWGLRRTDTQYF
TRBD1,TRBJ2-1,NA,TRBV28,TGTGCCACCCTGGGACAGCTCAATGAGCAGTTCTTC,CATLGQLNEQFF
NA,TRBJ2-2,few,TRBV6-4,TGTGCCAGCAGCCCACAGGGAAATGGCGGGGAGCTGTTTTTT,CASSPQGNGGELFF
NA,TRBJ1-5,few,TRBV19,TGTGCCAGTAGTATGCGAACCCAGCCCCAGCATTTT,CASSMRTQPQHF
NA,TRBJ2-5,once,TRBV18,TGTGCCAGCTCACAGGGCAGTCAAGAGACCCAGTACTTC,CASSQGSQETQYF
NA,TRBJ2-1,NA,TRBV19,TGTGCCAGTAGTATAGACCCCTACAGGGAGATCAATGAGCAGTTCTTC,CASSIDPYREINEQFF
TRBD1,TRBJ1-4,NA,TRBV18,TGTGCCAGCTCACACACCACCGGGACAGGGAATGAAAAACTGTTTTTT,CASSHTTGTGNEKLFF
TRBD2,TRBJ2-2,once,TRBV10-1,TGCGCCAGCAGTGATATCGGACTAGCGGGGGGTCACACCGGGGAGCTGTTTTTT,CASSDIGLAGGHTGELFF
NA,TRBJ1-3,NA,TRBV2,TGTGCCAGCAGTGATCGGGGAAACACCATATATTTT,CASSDRGNTIYF
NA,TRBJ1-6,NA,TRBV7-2,TGTGCCAGCAGCTTTTACAGCTCCTATAATTCACCCCTCCACTTT,CASSFYSSYNSPLHF
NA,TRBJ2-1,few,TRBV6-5,TGTGCCAGCAGTCCCAGCTCCTACAATGAGCAGTTCTTC,CASSPSSYNEQFF
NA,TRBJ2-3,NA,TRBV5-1,TGCGCCAGCAGCTTGGTTGGCCCGACTTTACCCACAGATACGCAGTATTTT,CASSLVGPTLPTDTQYF
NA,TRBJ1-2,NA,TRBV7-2,TGTGCCAGCAGCTTAGGGGGAGTAGGAGCTAACTATGGCTACACCTTC,CASSLGGVGANYGYTF
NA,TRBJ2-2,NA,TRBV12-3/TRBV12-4,TGTGCCAGCAGGCAGCCCAACACCGGGGAGCTGTTTTTT,CASRQPNTGELFF
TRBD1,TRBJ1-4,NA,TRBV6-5,TGTGCCAGCAGTTCAAACAGGGGTGAAAAACTGTTTTTT,CASSSNRGEKLFF
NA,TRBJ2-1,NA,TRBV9,TGTGCCAGCAGCGTAGCTTTTGGACTTGTCAATGAGCAGTTCTTC,CASSVAFGLVNEQFF
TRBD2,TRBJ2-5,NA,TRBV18,TGTGCCAGCTCACTGTATTCTAGCGGGGGCGAGACCCAGTACTTC,CASSLYSSGGETQYF
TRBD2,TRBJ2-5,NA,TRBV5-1,TGCGCCACCACGCCACTAGCGGGGGGTCAGGAGACCCAGTACTTC,CATTPLAGGQETQYF
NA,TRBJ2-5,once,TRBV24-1,TGTGCCACCAGTGATTTGTCTAAAGGGCCACCTTTTCCCCGCTCACCCCTTCAAGAGACCCAGTACTTC,CATSDLSKGPPFPRSPLQETQYF
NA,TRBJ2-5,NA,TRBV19,TGTGCCAGTAGTATACGACAGCCGGTTGGAGAGACCCAGTACTTC,CASSIRQPVGETQYF
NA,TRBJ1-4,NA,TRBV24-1,TGTGCCACCAGTGATTTACGCCGGGGGCAGGGTGGGGACTCAACTAATGAAAAACTGTTTTTT,CATSDLRRGQGGDSTNEKLFF
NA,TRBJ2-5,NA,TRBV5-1,TGCGCCAGCAGCTTGAATCCCTTCACTAGTTCAAAGACCCAGTACTTC,CASSLNPFTSSKTQYF
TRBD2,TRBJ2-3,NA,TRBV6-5,TGTGCCAGCAGGCAACCGGGAGGTTATGCAGATACGCAGTATTTT,CASRQPGGYADTQYF
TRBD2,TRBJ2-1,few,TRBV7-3,TGTGCCAGCAGCTTAAATGTAGCGGGGAGATACAATGAGCAGTTCTTC,CASSLNVAGRYNEQFF
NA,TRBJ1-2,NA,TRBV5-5,TGTGCCAGCAGCTTGGCCGTACAGCCTAACTATGGCTACACCTTC,CASSLAVQPNYGYTF
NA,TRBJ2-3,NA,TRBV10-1,TGCGCCAGCAGTGATCTCACCGGGGTCGGTGTAGATACGCAGTATTTT,CASSDLTGVGVDTQYF
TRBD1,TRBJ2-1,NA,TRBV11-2,TGTGCCAGCAGCGGCAACAGGGGGAGCTCCTACAATGAGCAGTTCTTC,CASSGNRGSSYNEQFF
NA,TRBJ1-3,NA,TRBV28,TGTGCCAGCAGCCCCGAGGACGTTGGAAACACCATATATTTT,CASSPEDVGNTIYF
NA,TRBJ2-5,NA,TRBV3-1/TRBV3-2,TGTGCCAGCAGCCAAGATCAGGTCCCCAAGAGGGCCCAAGAGACCCAGTACTTC,CASSQDQVPKRAQETQYF
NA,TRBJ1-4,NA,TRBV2,TGTGCCAGCAACCGGGCTAATGAAAAACTGTTTTTT,CASNRANEKLFF
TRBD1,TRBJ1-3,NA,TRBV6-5,TGTGCCAGCACGTGGGACAGGGCGGCTGGAAACACCATATATTTT,CASTWDRAAGNTIYF
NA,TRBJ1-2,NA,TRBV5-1,TGCGCCAGCAGCCAGGGACCGCCTAGGCGGGACTATGGCTACACCTTC,CASSQGPPRRDYGYTF
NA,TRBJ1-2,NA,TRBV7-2,TGTGCCAGCAGCTCCCCCGGGGGCTTGAGGGGCTACACCTTC,CASSSPGGLRGYTF
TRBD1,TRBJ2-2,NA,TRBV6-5,TGTGCCAGCAAAACCCACAGGGGTGACACCGGGGAGCTGTTTTTT,CASKTHRGDTGELFF
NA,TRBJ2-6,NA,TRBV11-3,TGTGCCAGCAGCTTAACCTCAGGGGCCGGGGCCAACGTCCTGACTTTC,CASSLTSGAGANVLTF
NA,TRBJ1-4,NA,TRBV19,TGTGCCAGCCAGCGCACAGGGTTTCGGGAAAAACTGTTTTTT,CASQRTGFREKLFF
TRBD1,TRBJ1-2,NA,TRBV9,TGTGCCAGCAGCGAACAACAGGGGTTAGGCTACACCTTC,CASSEQQGLGYTF
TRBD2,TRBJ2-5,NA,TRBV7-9,TGTGCCAGCAGCTTCGGGACTAGCGGCCTTCAAGAGACCCAGTACTTC,CASSFGTSGLQETQYF